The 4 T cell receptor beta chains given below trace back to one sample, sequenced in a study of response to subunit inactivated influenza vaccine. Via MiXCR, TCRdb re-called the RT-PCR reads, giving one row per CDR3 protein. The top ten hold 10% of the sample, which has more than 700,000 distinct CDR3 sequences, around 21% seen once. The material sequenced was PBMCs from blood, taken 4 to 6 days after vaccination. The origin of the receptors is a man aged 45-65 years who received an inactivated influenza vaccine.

The CDR3 DNA is TGTGCCAGCTCACCCGATGGCCTCCTCCTCGAGCAGTACTTC. It translates to CASSPDGLLLEQYF. The rearrangement uses TRBV18 and TRBJ2-7; D uncertain. V lost 3 bases to trimming and J lost 6 bases, with 15 bases between them. Germline-derived CDR1 and CDR2 are KGHSH and LQKENI. The CDR3 consists of 14 residues.

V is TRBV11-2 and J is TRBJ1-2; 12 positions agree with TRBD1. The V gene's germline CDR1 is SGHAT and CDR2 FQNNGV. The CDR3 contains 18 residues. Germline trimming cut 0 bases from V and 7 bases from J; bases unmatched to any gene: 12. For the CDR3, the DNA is TGTGCCAGCAGCTTAGAGGGGGGACAGGGGGCGGTGATCCGTGGCTACACCTTC. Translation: CASSLEGGQGAVIRGYTF.

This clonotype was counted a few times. For the CDR3, the DNA is TGCGCCAGCAGCCAGACAGACAGCTCAGACTACGAGCAGTACTTC. Residues: CASSQTDSSDYEQYF. The chain recombines TRBV4-3 with TRBJ2-7; possible D gene TRBD1, 5 bases. V gave up 3 bases and J gave up 3 bases, with 15 bases separating them. Germline V gives CDR1 LGHNA, CDR2 YSLEER. The CDR3 is made up of 15 amino acids.

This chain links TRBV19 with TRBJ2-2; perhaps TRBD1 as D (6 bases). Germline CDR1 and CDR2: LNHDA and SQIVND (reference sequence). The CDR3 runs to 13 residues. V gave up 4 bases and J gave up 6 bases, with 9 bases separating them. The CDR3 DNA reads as TGTGCCAGTAGTACACAGGGACCCGGGGAGCTGTTTTTT. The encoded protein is CASSTQGPGELFF.